The clone carrying this TCR beta chain was picked up a small number of times. The sample is drawn from a study of T cell changes during pregnancy in multiple sclerosis. The repertoire was sequenced with immunoSEQ multiplex PCR; TCRdb's copy has only in-frame clones and lacks some. The sample lists about 70,000 clones, around nine tenths seen once, with about 0.31% in the top ten. The CDR3 sequence is 16 residues long. V gave up 7 bases and J gave up 5 bases, with 21 bases separating them. Germline CDR1 reads WNHNN; CDR2 reads SYGVQD (reference sequence). This specimen was CD4+ T cells from peripheral blood mononuclear cells, taken after pregnancy. The V gene is TRBV10-1, the J gene TRBJ1-5; a weak D match, TRBD1 (5 bases). The origin of this receptor is a female donor with multiple sclerosis, enrolled in a pregnancy study. CDR3 loop: CASISPAPGLDQPQHF. The CDR3 DNA is TGCGCCAGCATCTCCCCGGCCCCAGGGTTGGATCAGCCCCAGCATTTT.